This T cell receptor (beta chain) derives from a study of blood T cell repertoires in COVID-19. Cohort allocation depended upon clinical history that participants reported. Study processing details: Reference gene primer amplification yielded estimated nucleated cell counts. Assay used: immunoSEQ multiplex PCR; TCRdb lists only in-frame clones, some missing. V and J calls plus clone size are reproduced from that table; the DNA served to infer D and trimming. The table lists over 200,000 clones, roughly 87% of them singletons. Trimming took off 4 bases at V and 0 bases at J, with 12 bases between the two ends. CDR1 is MGHRA and CDR2 is YSYEKL in the germline V gene. CDR3 length: 15 amino acids.

The sample taken for sequencing was PBMCs or T cells enriched from blood (not recorded which). The source is a man aged 18-30 years with acute COVID-19. The genes are TRBV4-1 and TRBJ1-2; D may be TRBD1 (6 bases). The CDR3 nucleotides read TGCGCCAGCAGCCGCGGACAGCAAGCTAACTATGGCTACACCTTC. This encodes CASSRGQQANYGYTF.